This T cell receptor beta chain was observed in a study of blood T cell repertoires in COVID-19. About the research overall: Acute and convalescent COVID-19 samples came from the United States, Italy and Spain.

Only one count was recorded for this clone. CDR1 is PRHDT and CDR2 is FYEKMQ in the germline V gene (reference sequence). The CDR3 sequence is 16 residues long. J lost 4 bases, V lost 4 bases, and 6 bases had no gene match. Original methodology: Nucleated cell counts were estimated from reference gene primer amplification. TCRdb's copy holds only in-frame clones and misses some; the assay was immunoSEQ multiplex PCR. V and J calls plus clone size are reproduced from that table; the DNA served to infer D and trimming. The sample contains about 62,000 clones, under 85% of which appear only once. This receptor was identified in a woman of 80 years or more with active or convalescent COVID-19. Sequenced: peripheral blood. This chain links TRBV13 with TRBJ2-1; 11 bases map to TRBD2. The CDR3: CASSSHSGGGYNEQFF. The CDR3 nucleotides are TGTGCCAGCAGCTCGCATAGCGGGGGGGGTTACAATGAGCAGTTCTTC.